This T cell receptor (beta chain) was retrieved from a study of CD8+ T cells in alopecia areata. About the study: Administration of oral tofacitinib to treated patients was at 5 to 10 mg twice daily.

Following RNA extraction, reverse transcription yielded cDNA that acted as the sequencing template. The repertoire was sequenced with immunoSEQ multiplex PCR; TCRdb's copy has only in-frame clones and lacks some. Counted here are about 140,000 clones, roughly four fifths occurring once; the ten biggest clones make up roughly 25%. The treatment is: oral pan-JAK inhibitor, 5-10 mg twice daily. The length of the CDR3 is 13 residues. V was trimmed by 1 base and J by 5 bases, leaving 8 bases between them. Germline loops: CDR1 MGHRA, CDR2 YSYEKL. This specimen consisted of CD8+ T cells sorted from blood, obtained at week 4, from a patient treated with tofacitinib. This chain connects TRBV4-1 to TRBJ2-5; D may be TRBD2 (5 bases). The TCR was taken from a human donor with alopecia areata. CDR3 loop: CASSQVGVETQYF. The DNA for the CDR3 is TGCGCCAGCAGCCAAGTCGGGGTGGAGACCCAGTACTTC.